Listed below are T cell receptor beta chains from one sample, sequenced in a study of T cell responses to AZD1222 COVID-19 vaccine. Clones were sequenced by immunoSEQ multiplex PCR, and TCRdb holds only the in-frame ones, with some missing. This table holds more than 120,000 clones, 85% to 95% found once. Source: peripheral blood, taken on day 0 of AZD1222 vaccination. The receptors shown here come from an adult in good health. Each CDR3 is given with its conserved first and last residue. Each record gives: V gene, D gene, J gene, clone size, CDR3 protein, CDR3 DNA. A D gene is named only where the DNA matches it firmly. Expanded clones are given a class, and other clones once, few, many or no size at all.

>TRBV11-2|-|TRBJ2-7|few
CASSHGWEHYEQYF
TGTGCCAGCAGCCACGGATGGGAGCACTACGAGCAGTACTTC
>TRBV7-9|-|TRBJ1-1|-
CASSFGALNTEAFF
TGTGCCAGCAGCTTCGGGGCCTTGAACACTGAAGCTTTCTTT
>TRBV9|-|TRBJ2-5|-
CASSVIGEQETQYF
TGTGCCAGCAGCGTAATCGGCGAACAAGAGACCCAGTACTTC
>TRBV19|-|TRBJ2-1|-
CASSLRGGLGNEQFF
TGTGCCAGTAGTCTCCGAGGGGGGTTGGGCAATGAGCAGTTCTTC
>TRBV7-9|-|TRBJ1-4|-
CASSYFGVNEKLFF
TGTGCCAGCAGCTATTTCGGGGTTAATGAAAAACTGTTTTTT
>TRBV18|TRBD1|TRBJ1-1|-
CASSPDRGPSEAFF
TGTGCCAGCTCACCAGACAGGGGGCCCTCTGAAGCTTTCTTT
>TRBV10-3|TRBD1|TRBJ1-1|-
CAISMKGQGESKRAFF
TGTGCCATCAGTATGAAGGGACAGGGGGAATCTAAGAGGGCTTTCTTT
>TRBV2|-|TRBJ2-1|-
CASSEAGEQFF
TGTGCCAGCAGTGAGGCGGGTGAGCAGTTCTTC
>TRBV6-1|-|TRBJ2-7|-
CASSESRVMDEQYF
TGTGCCAGCAGTGAATCCAGGGTCATGGACGAGCAGTACTTC
>TRBV5-4|-|TRBJ1-1|-
CASSARRGENTEAFF
TGTGCCAGCAGCGCCCGCCGAGGGGAGAACACTGAAGCTTTCTTT
>TRBV5-5|-|TRBJ1-1|-
CASSLGAQGAFF
TGTGCCAGCAGCTTGGGGGCCCAGGGGGCTTTCTTT
>TRBV7-2|-|TRBJ2-6|-
CASSSPVGIAGANVLTF
TGTGCCAGCAGCTCGCCAGTGGGGATAGCTGGGGCCAACGTCCTGACTTTC
>TRBV19|-|TRBJ1-1|once
CASSIGAEPRDGAFF
TGTGCCAGTAGTATAGGGGCCGAGCCCCGGGACGGAGCTTTCTTT
>TRBV2|TRBD1|TRBJ1-5|-
CASRGDSHQPQHF
TGTGCCAGCAGAGGGGACAGCCATCAGCCCCAGCATTTT
>TRBV13|TRBD2|TRBJ2-3|-
CASSPLAGATDTQYF
TGTGCCAGCAGCCCTCTAGCGGGGGCCACAGATACGCAGTATTTT
>TRBV27|-|TRBJ1-5|once
CASSSTINQPQHF
TGTGCCAGCAGTTCCACTATCAATCAGCCCCAGCATTTT
>TRBV9|TRBD2|TRBJ2-7|-
CASSVGGSESYEQYF
TGTGCCAGCAGCGTCGGCGGGAGTGAGTCCTACGAGCAGTACTTC
>TRBV28|-|TRBJ2-3|-
CASSLNRGTDTQYF
TGTGCCAGCAGTCTAAACAGGGGCACAGATACGCAGTATTTT
>TRBV29-1|-|TRBJ1-2|-
CSVGGVAEGYTF
TGCAGCGTTGGTGGGGTAGCGGAGGGCTACACCTTC
>TRBV4-3|TRBD2|TRBJ2-3|-
CASSQGTSGGMSTDTQYF
TGCGCCAGCAGCCAAGGCACTAGCGGGGGGATGAGCACAGATACGCAGTATTTT
>TRBV4-3|-|TRBJ2-7|few
CASSQSLRGAYEQYF
TGCGCCAGCAGCCAGTCTCTGAGAGGAGCCTACGAGCAGTACTTC
>TRBV7-8|-|TRBJ2-7|-
CASSSPLYEQYF
TGTGCCAGCAGCTCCCCATTATACGAGCAGTACTTC
>TRBV2|-|TRBJ1-1|-
CASSLDTEAFF
TGTGCCAGCAGTTTGGACACTGAAGCTTTCTTT
>TRBV27|-|TRBJ1-1|-
CASSSLGANTEAFF
TGTGCCAGCAGTTCTCTAGGGGCGAACACTGAAGCTTTCTTT
>TRBV7-8|TRBD1|TRBJ1-4|few
CASSPGQGAGTGKLFF
TGTGCCAGCAGCCCGGGACAGGGGGCCGGGACGGGAAAACTGTTTTTT
>TRBV7-9|TRBD2|TRBJ2-5|few
CASSLAGLAGQETQYF
TGTGCCAGCAGCTTAGCGGGACTAGCGGGGCAAGAGACCCAGTACTTC
>TRBV6-5|-|TRBJ2-3|once
CASSYSGGADTQYF
TGTGCCAGCAGTTACTCAGGTGGGGCAGATACGCAGTATTTT
>TRBV5-1|-|TRBJ1-1|-
CASSLQGATEAFF
TGCGCCAGCAGCTTGCAAGGGGCCACTGAAGCTTTCTTT
>TRBV14|-|TRBJ2-5|-
CASSQDGWETQYF
TGTGCCAGCAGCCAAGACGGATGGGAGACCCAGTACTTC
>TRBV4-3|-|TRBJ1-2|once
CASSQEGGNYGYTF
TGCGCCAGCAGCCAAGAGGGGGGGAACTATGGCTACACCTTC
>TRBV4-2|-|TRBJ2-7|-
CASSQDQGGGPIPYEQYF
TGTGCCAGCAGCCAAGATCAGGGGGGAGGGCCGATTCCCTACGAGCAGTACTTC
>TRBV7-9|TRBD1|TRBJ2-3|-
CASSLTPGQGAEDTQYF
TGTGCCAGCAGCCTAACCCCAGGACAGGGGGCTGAGGATACGCAGTATTTT
>TRBV29-1|TRBD2|TRBJ2-7|-
CSAALLAGGSFEQYF
TGCAGCGCTGCCTTACTAGCGGGAGGGAGCTTCGAGCAGTACTTC
>TRBV4-1|-|TRBJ2-1|-
CASSQVYNEQFF
TGCGCCAGCAGCCAAGTTTACAATGAGCAGTTCTTC
>TRBV30|-|TRBJ1-5|-
CAWSLGSPQPQHF
TGTGCCTGGAGCTTGGGGAGCCCCCAGCCCCAGCATTTT
>TRBV4-3|-|TRBJ1-5|once
CASSQGNQPQHF
TGCGCCAGCAGCCAAGGGAATCAGCCCCAGCATTTT
>TRBV5-1|TRBD1|TRBJ2-2|-
CASSLGGGAVGELFF
TGCGCCAGCAGCTTGGGAGGGGGCGCTGTCGGGGAGCTGTTTTTT
>TRBV18|-|TRBJ1-1|-
CASSPSFGRSSTEAFF
TGTGCCAGCTCACCGTCTTTTGGCAGAAGCTCCACTGAAGCTTTCTTT
>TRBV28|-|TRBJ1-5|-
CASNPLRDRNQPQHF
TGTGCCAGCAATCCACTCAGGGATCGCAATCAGCCCCAGCATTTT
>TRBV5-4|TRBD2|TRBJ2-1|-
CASSPGGGGLNNEQFF
TGTGCCAGCAGTCCCGGTGGCGGGGGGTTGAACAATGAGCAGTTCTTC
>TRBV7-2|-|TRBJ2-5|-
CASSLLGWETQYF
TGTGCCAGCAGCCTACTCGGCTGGGAGACCCAGTACTTC
>TRBV6-6|-|TRBJ1-5|-
CASSTPQGRGNQPQHF
TGTGCCAGCAGTACCCCTCAGGGACGGGGCAATCAGCCCCAGCATTTT